The sequence of this T cell receptor beta chain was determined in a study of CD8 T cells in Susac syndrome. Overall study findings and caveats: As the study acknowledged, the number of individuals who were part of its TCR sequencing and HLA analysis was relatively small.

CD8+ and CD4+ T cells taken from blood had their TCR beta sequenced. FACS was used to enrich TEMRA cells, whereas the CD8+ and CD4+ T cells were obtained by negative isolation. Random hexamers served to reverse transcribe roughly 0.45 to 1 ug RNA. Amplification of TCR beta CDR3 spanned 54 Vbeta and 13 Jbeta via immunoSEQ multiplex PCR. Each CDR3 protein gets one entry after TCRdb re-called the immunoSEQ multiplex PCR reads with MiXCR. The table lists approximately 100,000 distinct CDR3 sequences, under 95% of them singletons. The table lists this clonotype with a few counts. Its antigen remains unknown. The CDR3 spans 14 residues. Germline CDR1 LGHNA, CDR2 YSLEER. The V gene lost 1 base and the J gene lost 4 bases, with 7 bases spanning the gap.

The chain is built from TRBV4-3 and TRBJ2-2, with D maybe TRBD2 (5 bases). The material sequenced was CD8+ T cells from PBMCs. This sequence originates from a human donor in good health. The CDR3 bases are TGCGCCAGCAGCCAAGTGAGGGTCACCGGGGAGCTGTTTTTT. Encoded protein: CASSQVRVTGELFF.